The 17 T cell receptor beta chains presented below share a single source sample, sequenced in a study of CD39 and CD103 CD8 tumor-infiltrating T cells. Clones were read by immunoSEQ multiplex PCR, and TCRdb kept only the in-frame ones, dropping some. The repertoire holds fewer than 5,000 clones, with more than 55% as singletons. Sequencing was performed on CD8+ T cells sorted from blood. Specified subset: total memory CD8 T cells (CD45RA-CCR7+/-) from blood or uninvolved lymph node. These receptors were taken from a human donor with head and neck squamous cell carcinoma.

The chain carries TRBV13 and TRBJ2-7; the D gene is possibly TRBD2 (6 bases). The length of the CDR3 is 16 residues. CDR1 and CDR2 (germline): PRHDT, FYEKMQ (reference sequence). Trimming removed 0 bases from V and 3 bases from J, with 15 bases in between. The CDR3 region is CASSLGEGRGFYEQYF. The CDR3 coding sequence is TGTGCCAGCAGCTTAGGGGAGGGGCGTGGGTTCTACGAGCAGTACTTC.

This clone has a handful of counts. The V and J genes are TRBV27 and TRBJ1-6, with 10 positions matching TRBD1. Germline V CDR1 and CDR2: MNHEY, SMNVEV (reference sequence). This CDR3 comprises 15 residues. V gave up 6 bases and J gave up 8 bases; unmatched junction bases: 7. The CDR3 is CASRQTGGMDSPLHF. In nucleotides, the CDR3 is TGTGCCAGCAGGCAGACAGGGGGCATGGATTCACCCCTCCACTTT.

V usage is TRBV19 and J usage is TRBJ2-1; 13 bases are shared with TRBD2. Germline V gives CDR1 LNHDA, CDR2 SQIVND (reference sequence). J lost 8 bases, V lost 5 bases, and 6 bases had no gene match. CDR3 size: 15 residues. CDR3 sequence (DNA): TGTGCCAGTAGTGCGACTAGCGGGGGGAGGGATGAGCAGTTCTTC. It codes for CASSATSGGRDEQFF.

The chain employs TRBV6-1 and TRBJ2-7, with D perhaps TRBD1 (5 bases). This CDR3 has 14 amino acids. V was shortened by 2 bases and J by 0 bases, with 8 bases between the two germline ends. Germline assignment: CDR1 MNHNS and CDR2 SASEGT. The CDR3 sequence: CASSEQGISYEQYF. CDR3 coding DNA: TGTGCCAGCAGTGAACAGGGAATCTCCTACGAGCAGTACTTC.

The rearrangement uses TRBV18 and TRBJ1-2; 9 bases map to TRBD1. With V trimmed by 3 bases and J by 5 bases, 4 bases remained unmatched. Germline CDR1 and CDR2: KGHSH and LQKENI. The CDR3 covers 14 residues. The CDR3 DNA follows: TGTGCCAGCTCACCTTCAGACAGGGGGTATGGCTACACCTTC. Its protein is CASSPSDRGYGYTF.

This clone has more than one count but fewer than ten. This sequence joins TRBV7-9 and TRBJ2-1; possible D gene TRBD2, 7 bases. CDR1 and CDR2 (germline): SEHNR, FQNEAQ (reference sequence). V gave up 5 bases and J gave up 10 bases, with 21 bases separating them. The CDR3 contains 15 residues. The CDR3, as DNA: TGTGCCAGCAGCCCCCTGGGGGGGGCCCGGGGGGAGCAGTTCTTC. The encoded protein is CASSPLGGARGEQFF.

This sequence joins TRBV6-1 and TRBJ1-2; D perhaps matches TRBD1 (5 bases). The CDR3 is 17 residues long. V dropped 2 bases and J dropped 6 bases, with 22 bases sitting between them. The V gene's germline CDR1 is MNHNS and CDR2 SASEGT. The CDR3 DNA follows: TGTGCCAGCAGTGAATTGGACGGGACGGAGAGCGGGGATGGCTACACCTTC. Its translation: CASSELDGTESGDGYTF.

This chain uses TRBV27 with TRBJ2-1; TRBD2 agrees at 11 bases. CDR3 length: 16 amino acids. After removal of 7 bases from V and 7 bases from J, the junction contained 12 bases not matched to a gene. Germline CDR1 MNHEY, CDR2 SMNVEV (reference sequence). The CDR3 loop reads CASTVLLAGGPNEQFF. Here the CDR3 DNA reads TGTGCCAGCACCGTCCTATTAGCGGGGGGGCCAAATGAGCAGTTCTTC.

V is TRBV30 and J is TRBJ2-7; 7 nucleotides match TRBD1. The CDR3 length is 12 residues. From germline, CDR1 is GTSNPN and CDR2 SVGIG (reference sequence). Trimming cost V 1 base and J 6 bases; bases outside gene matches: 3. The CDR3 DNA sequence: TGTGCCTGGAGTGCGACAGGGAGCGAGCAGTACTTC. Translation: CAWSATGSEQYF.

A few counts support this clone. CDR3 loop: CSARDNYEQYF. CDR3 in DNA: TGCAGTGCTAGAGACAACTACGAGCAGTACTTC. The rearrangement links TRBV20-1 to TRBJ2-7, with unresolved D. The CDR3 runs to 11 residues. The ends were cut back, 0 bases at V and 3 bases at J, with 3 bases in the middle. CDR1 is DFQATT and CDR2 is SNEGSKA in the germline V gene (reference sequence).

The chain couples TRBV9 to TRBJ2-2, with 10 bases matching TRBD1. In germline, CDR1 is SGDLS, CDR2 YYNGEE. Losses at the gene ends were 2 bases for V and 3 bases for J; bases not matched to a gene: 10. The CDR3 contains 18 residues. CDR3 sequence (DNA): TGTGCCAGCAGCGTTCAAATGGAGGACAGGGGGTACACCGGGGAGCTGTTTTTT. Amino acids: CASSVQMEDRGYTGELFF. The full variable domain, in which reference TRBV9 and TRBJ2-2 provide the parts outside the CDR3, is DSGVTQTPKHLITATGQRVTLRCSPRSGDLSVYWYQQSLDQGLQFLIQYYNGEERAKGNILERFSAQQFPDLHSELNLSSLELGDSALYFCASSVQMEDRGYTGELFFGEGSRLTVL.

Sample share makes this clone large. The chain is built from TRBV4-2 and TRBJ1-1, with D possibly TRBD1 on 5 matching bases. Germline CDR1 reads LGHNA; CDR2 reads YNFKEQ. With 0 bases removed from V and 3 bases from J, the gap between germline ends came to 11 bases. This CDR3 has 15 residues. CDR3 residues: CASSQEWGEHTEAFF. DNA for the CDR3: TGTGCCAGCAGCCAAGAGTGGGGGGAACACACTGAAGCTTTCTTT.

Judged by abundance, this clone is medium-sized (0.01 to 0.1%). V gene TRBV4-2 combines with J gene TRBJ2-7; weak D call: TRBD1 (6 bases). Trimming removed 2 bases at V and 3 bases at J, with 23 bases between. CDR1 is LGHNA and CDR2 is YNFKEQ in the germline V gene. This CDR3 contains 18 residues. DNA for the CDR3: TGTGCCAGCAGCCAACTTTATGGGAACAGGGATAATAGCTACGAGCAGTACTTC. Translating gives CASSQLYGNRDNSYEQYF.

The chain joins TRBV5-1 to TRBJ1-2, with TRBD1 identical over 9 bases. Germline trimming cut 4 bases from V and 5 bases from J; bases unmatched to any gene: 6. The CDR3 totals 14 residues. The V gene's germline CDR1 is SGHRS and CDR2 YFSETQ. The CDR3 protein is CASSEDRGAYGYTF. As DNA, the CDR3 is TGCGCCAGCAGCGAGGACAGGGGCGCTTATGGCTACACCTTC.

This clone was picked up one time. The rearrangement joins TRBV4-2 to TRBJ1-2; no definite D call. V was pared by 0 bases and J by 0 bases, with 8 bases between. Germline-derived CDR1 and CDR2 are LGHNA and YNFKEQ. CDR3 length equals 15 residues. The CDR3 spells CASSQDLEANYGYTF. The CDR3 DNA reads as TGTGCCAGCAGCCAAGATCTAGAGGCTAACTATGGCTACACCTTC.

The J gene is TRBJ1-1, the V gene TRBV11-2; the D is unclear. V shed 1 base and J shed 4 bases, with 7 bases lying between them. CDR1 is SGHAT and CDR2 is FQNNGV in the germline V gene. This CDR3 spans 13 amino acids. For the CDR3, the DNA is TGTGCCAGCAGCTTAGGTACTGGCACTGAAGCTTTCTTT. Encoded protein: CASSLGTGTEAFF.

By frequency in the sample, this clone is large. The chain has TRBV6-6 and TRBJ1-1, with 7 bases that match TRBD1. This CDR3 spans 13 amino acids. In germline, CDR1 is MNHNY, CDR2 SVGAGI (reference sequence). J lost 1 base, V lost 6 bases, and 2 bases had no gene match. CDR3 DNA sequence: TGTGCCAGCAGCGGACAGGAGAACACTGAAGCTTTCTTT. This codes for CASSGQENTEAFF.